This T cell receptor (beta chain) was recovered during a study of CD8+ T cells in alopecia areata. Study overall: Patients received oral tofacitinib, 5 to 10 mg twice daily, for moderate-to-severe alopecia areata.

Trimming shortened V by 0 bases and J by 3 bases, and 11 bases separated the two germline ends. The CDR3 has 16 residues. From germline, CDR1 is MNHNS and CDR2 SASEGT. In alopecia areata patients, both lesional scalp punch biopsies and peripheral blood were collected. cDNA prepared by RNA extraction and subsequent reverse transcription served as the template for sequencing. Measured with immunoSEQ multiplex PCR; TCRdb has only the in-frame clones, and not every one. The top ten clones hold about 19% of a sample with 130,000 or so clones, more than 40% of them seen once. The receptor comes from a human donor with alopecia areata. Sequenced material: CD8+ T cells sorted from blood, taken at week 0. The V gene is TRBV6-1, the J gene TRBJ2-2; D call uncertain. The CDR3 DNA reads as TGTGCCAGCAGTGAAGCGATGTGGCAAGACACCGGGGAGCTGTTTTTT. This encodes CASSEAMWQDTGELFF.